This TCR beta chain derives from a study of T cells after yellow fever vaccination. Whole-study results and caveats: Abundant bulk-population clonotypes could contaminate the FACS-sorted repertoires.

With regard to this clonotype: Its antigen remains unknown.

TCRdb ran MiXCR on the 5' RACE reads and lists one entry per CDR3 protein. The sample comprises fewer than 450,000 distinct CDR3 sequences, 11% of which are singletons, and around 20% rests with the top ten. Deletions cut 6 bases from V and 9 bases from J, with 20 bases between. Germline CDR1 reads MDHEN; CDR2 reads SYDVKM. The CDR3 consists of 14 residues. This TCR came from a man in his late teens or twenties who received the YFV17D yellow fever vaccine. The sample consisted of PBMCs, taken on the day of the first yellow fever vaccination. The V gene is TRBV28, the J gene TRBJ2-5; D possibly corresponds to TRBD2 (6 bases). CDR3 in DNA: TGTGCCAGCAGCGATGACTGGGGACTTTGGGCCCAGTACTTC. This translates into CASSDDWGLWAQYF.